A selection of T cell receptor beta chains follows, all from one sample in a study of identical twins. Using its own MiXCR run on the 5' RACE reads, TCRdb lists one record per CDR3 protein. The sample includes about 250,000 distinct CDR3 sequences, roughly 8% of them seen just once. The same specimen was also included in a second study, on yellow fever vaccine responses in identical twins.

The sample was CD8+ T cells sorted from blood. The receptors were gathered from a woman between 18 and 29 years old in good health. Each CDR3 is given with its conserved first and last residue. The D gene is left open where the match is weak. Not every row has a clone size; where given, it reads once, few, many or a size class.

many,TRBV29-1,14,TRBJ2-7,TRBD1,CSVELTGVSYEQYF,TGCAGCGTTGAACTAACAGGGGTCTCCTACGAGCAGTACTTC
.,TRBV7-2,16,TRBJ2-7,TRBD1,CASSPSRDRVNERQYF,TGTGCCAGCAGCCCTAGTCGGGACAGGGTAAATGAACGGCAGTACTTC
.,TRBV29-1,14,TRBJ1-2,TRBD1,CSVGRDRVGYGYTF,TGCAGCGTGGGACGGGACAGGGTAGGCTATGGCTACACCTTC
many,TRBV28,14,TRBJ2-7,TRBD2,CASSFGLGSYEQYF,TGTGCCAGCAGTTTCGGACTAGGTTCCTACGAGCAGTACTTC
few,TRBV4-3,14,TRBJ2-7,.,CASSQGLSSYEQYF,TGCGCCAGCAGCCAAGGGTTATCTTCTTACGAGCAGTACTTC
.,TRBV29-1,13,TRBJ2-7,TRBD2,CSVQGGNSYEQYF,TGCAGCGTTCAGGGAGGGAATTCCTACGAGCAGTACTTC
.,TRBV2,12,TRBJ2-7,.,CASRLLSYEQYF,TGTGCCAGCAGGCTGCTCTCCTACGAGCAGTACTTC
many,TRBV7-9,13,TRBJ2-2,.,CASSFPGTGELFF,TGTGCCAGCAGCTTCCCAGGGACCGGGGAGCTGTTTTTT
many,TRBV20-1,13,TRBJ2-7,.,CSAIPEGSYEQYF,TGCAGTGCTATTCCAGAGGGATCCTACGAGCAGTACTTC
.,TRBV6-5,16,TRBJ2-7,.,CASSYPSGAVSGEQYF,TGTGCCAGCAGTTACCCGTCAGGGGCGGTCTCTGGCGAGCAGTACTTC
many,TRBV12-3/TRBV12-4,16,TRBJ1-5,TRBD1,CASSWPGQGGDQPQHF,TGTGCCAGCAGTTGGCCCGGACAGGGCGGTGATCAGCCCCAGCATTTT
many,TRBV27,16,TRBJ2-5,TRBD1,CASSLTGQGDLETQYF,TGTGCCAGCAGTTTAACCGGACAGGGGGATTTGGAGACCCAGTACTTC
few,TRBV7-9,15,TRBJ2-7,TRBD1,CASSSPDRHSYEQYF,TGTGCCAGCAGCTCCCCGGACAGGCACTCCTACGAGCAGTACTTC
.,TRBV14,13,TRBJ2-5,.,CASSRRGWETQYF,TGTGCCAGCAGCCGGAGGGGGTGGGAGACCCAGTACTTC
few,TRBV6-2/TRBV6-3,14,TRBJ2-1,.,CASSPEGSYNEQFF,TGTGCCAGCAGTCCAGAGGGCTCCTACAATGAGCAGTTCTTC
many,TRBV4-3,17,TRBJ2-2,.,CASSQTLNGVDTGELFF,TGCGCCAGCAGCCAAACGCTGAACGGGGTCGACACCGGGGAGCTGTTTTTT
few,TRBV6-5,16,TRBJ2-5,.,CASSYSIPQPQETQYF,TGTGCCAGCAGTTACTCGATTCCACAACCCCAAGAGACCCAGTACTTC
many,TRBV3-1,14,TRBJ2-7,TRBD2,CASSQSPGLSEQYF,TGTGCCAGCAGCCAATCCCCGGGACTAAGCGAGCAGTACTTC
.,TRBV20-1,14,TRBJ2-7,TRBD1,CSASPTTGAYEQYF,TGCAGTGCTTCTCCGACGACAGGGGCCTACGAGCAGTACTTC
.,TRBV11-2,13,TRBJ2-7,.,CASSPYAGVEQYF,TGTGCCAGCAGCCCATATGCAGGGGTCGAGCAGTACTTC
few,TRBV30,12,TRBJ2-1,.,CAWSERLLEQFF,TGTGCCTGGAGTGAACGCCTCCTTGAGCAGTTCTTC
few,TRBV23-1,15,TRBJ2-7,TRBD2,CASSQPLAGGGEQYF,TGCGCCAGCAGTCAACCCCTAGCGGGGGGGGGCGAGCAGTACTTC
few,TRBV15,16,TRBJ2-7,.,CATSRGRSGRGDEQYF,TGTGCCACCAGCAGAGGCCGTTCGGGGAGAGGGGACGAGCAGTACTTC
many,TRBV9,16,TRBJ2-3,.,CASSVAQVYDTDTQYF,TGTGCCAGCAGCGTAGCACAGGTTTACGACACAGATACGCAGTATTTT
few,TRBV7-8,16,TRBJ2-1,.,CASSQGLSLGYNEQFF,TGTGCCAGCAGCCAAGGACTTTCTCTAGGCTACAATGAGCAGTTCTTC
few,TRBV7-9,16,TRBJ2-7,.,CASSPRIQGPNYEQYF,TGTGCCAGCAGCCCCAGGATTCAGGGCCCCAACTACGAGCAGTACTTC
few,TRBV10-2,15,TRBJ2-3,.,CATLQGFSSTDTQYF,TGCGCCACCCTACAGGGATTCTCTAGCACAGATACGCAGTATTTT
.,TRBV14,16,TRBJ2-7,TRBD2,CASSQGLAGVYGEQYF,TGTGCCAGCAGCCAAGGTCTAGCGGGAGTGTATGGCGAGCAGTACTTC
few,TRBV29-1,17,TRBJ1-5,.,CSVSHIDRSYSNQPQHF,TGCAGCGTGAGCCATATCGACAGAAGCTATAGCAATCAGCCCCAGCATTTT
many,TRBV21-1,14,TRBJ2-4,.,CASTSLGAKNIQYF,TGTGCCAGCACCTCACTAGGAGCCAAAAACATTCAGTACTTC
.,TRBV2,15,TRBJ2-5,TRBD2,CASSEPAGGRETQYF,TGTGCCAGCAGTGAACCAGCGGGAGGGCGTGAGACCCAGTACTTC
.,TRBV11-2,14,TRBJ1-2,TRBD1,CASSLMDRGHGYTF,TGTGCCAGCAGCTTAATGGACAGGGGTCACGGCTACACCTTC
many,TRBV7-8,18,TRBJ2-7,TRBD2,CASSSDLFPSGTTYEQYF,TGTGCCAGCAGCTCCGATCTCTTCCCTAGCGGGACGACCTACGAGCAGTACTTC
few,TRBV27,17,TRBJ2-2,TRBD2,CASSQLAGGLWTGELFF,TGTGCCAGCAGCCAACTAGCGGGGGGGCTGTGGACCGGGGAGCTGTTTTTT
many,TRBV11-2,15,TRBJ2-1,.,CASSLWGALYNEQFF,TGTGCCAGCAGCTTATGGGGGGCTTTATACAATGAGCAGTTCTTC
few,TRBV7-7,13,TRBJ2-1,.,CASSPIGDNEQFF,TGTGCTAGCAGCCCCATCGGGGATAATGAGCAGTTCTTC
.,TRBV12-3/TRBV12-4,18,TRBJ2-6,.,CAISAPLTDHSGANVLTF,TGTGCCATCAGTGCCCCCCTTACGGATCACTCTGGGGCCAACGTCCTGACTTTC